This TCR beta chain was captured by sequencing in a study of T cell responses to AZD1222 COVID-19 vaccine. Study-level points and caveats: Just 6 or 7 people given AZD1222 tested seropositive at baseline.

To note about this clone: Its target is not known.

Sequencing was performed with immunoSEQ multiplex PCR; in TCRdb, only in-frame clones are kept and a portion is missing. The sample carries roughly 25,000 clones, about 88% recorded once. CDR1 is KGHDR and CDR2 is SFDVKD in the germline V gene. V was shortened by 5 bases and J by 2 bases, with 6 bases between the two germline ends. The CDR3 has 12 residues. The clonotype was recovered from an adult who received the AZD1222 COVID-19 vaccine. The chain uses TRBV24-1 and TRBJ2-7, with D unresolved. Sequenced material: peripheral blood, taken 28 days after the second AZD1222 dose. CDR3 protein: CATSGSTYEQYF. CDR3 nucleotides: TGTGCCACCAGTGGCAGTACCTACGAGCAGTACTTC.